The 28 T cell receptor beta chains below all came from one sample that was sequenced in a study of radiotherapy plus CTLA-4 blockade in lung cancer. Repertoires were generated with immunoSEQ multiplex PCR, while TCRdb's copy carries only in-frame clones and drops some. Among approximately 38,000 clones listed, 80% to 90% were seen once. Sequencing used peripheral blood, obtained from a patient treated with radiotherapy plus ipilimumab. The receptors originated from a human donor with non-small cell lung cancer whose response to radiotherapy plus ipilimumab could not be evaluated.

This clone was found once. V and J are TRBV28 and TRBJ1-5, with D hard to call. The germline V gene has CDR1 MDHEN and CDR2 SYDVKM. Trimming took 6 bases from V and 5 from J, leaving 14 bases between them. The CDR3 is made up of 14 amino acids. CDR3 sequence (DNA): TGTGCCAGCAGCAGGACTGAACCCCATCAGCCCCAGCATTTT. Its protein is CASSRTEPHQPQHF.

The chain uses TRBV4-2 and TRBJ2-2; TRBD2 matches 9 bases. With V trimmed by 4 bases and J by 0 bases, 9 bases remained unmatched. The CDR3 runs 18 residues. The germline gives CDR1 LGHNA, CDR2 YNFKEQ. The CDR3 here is CASSPGAASGANTGELFF. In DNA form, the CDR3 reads TGTGCCAGCAGCCCCGGAGCGGCTAGCGGGGCGAACACCGGGGAGCTGTTTTTT.

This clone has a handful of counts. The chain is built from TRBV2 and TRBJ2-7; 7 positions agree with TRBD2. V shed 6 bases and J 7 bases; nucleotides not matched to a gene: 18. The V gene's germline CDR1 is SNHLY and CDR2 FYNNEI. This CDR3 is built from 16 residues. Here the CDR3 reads CASRPGTGSGFREQYF. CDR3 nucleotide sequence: TGTGCCAGCAGGCCCGGCACCGGTAGCGGGTTCCGGGAGCAGTACTTC.

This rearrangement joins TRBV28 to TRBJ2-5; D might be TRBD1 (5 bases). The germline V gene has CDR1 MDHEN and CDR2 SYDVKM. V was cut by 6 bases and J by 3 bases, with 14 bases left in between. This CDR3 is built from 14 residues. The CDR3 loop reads CASRGQALKETQYF. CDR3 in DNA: TGTGCCAGCAGGGGGCAGGCCCTTAAAGAGACCCAGTACTTC.

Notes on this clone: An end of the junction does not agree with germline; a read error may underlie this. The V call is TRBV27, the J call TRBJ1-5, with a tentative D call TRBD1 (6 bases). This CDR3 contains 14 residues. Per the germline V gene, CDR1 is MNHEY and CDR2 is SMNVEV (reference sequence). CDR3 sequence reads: CASSLSGEGQPQHF. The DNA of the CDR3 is TGTGCCAGCAGTCTATCAGGGGAGGGTCAGCCCCAGCATTTT.

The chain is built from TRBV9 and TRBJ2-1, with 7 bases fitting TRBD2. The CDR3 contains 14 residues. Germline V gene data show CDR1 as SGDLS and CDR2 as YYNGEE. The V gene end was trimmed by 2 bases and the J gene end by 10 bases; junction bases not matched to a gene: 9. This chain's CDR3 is CASSVRLAPTEQFF. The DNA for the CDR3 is TGTGCCAGCAGCGTTAGACTAGCACCCACGGAGCAGTTCTTC.

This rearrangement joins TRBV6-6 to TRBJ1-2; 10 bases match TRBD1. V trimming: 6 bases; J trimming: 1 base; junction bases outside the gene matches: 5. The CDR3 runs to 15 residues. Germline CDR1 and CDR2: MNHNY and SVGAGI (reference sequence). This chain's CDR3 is CASRPGTGDNYGYTF. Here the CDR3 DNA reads TGTGCCAGCAGGCCCGGGACAGGGGATAACTATGGCTACACCTTC.

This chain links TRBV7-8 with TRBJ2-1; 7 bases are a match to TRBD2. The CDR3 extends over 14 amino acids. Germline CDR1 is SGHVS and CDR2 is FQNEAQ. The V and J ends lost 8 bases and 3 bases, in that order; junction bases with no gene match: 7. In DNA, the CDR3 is TGTGCCAGCCGCAGGAGGGAGGGCTACAATGAGCAGTTCTTC. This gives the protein CASRRREGYNEQFF.

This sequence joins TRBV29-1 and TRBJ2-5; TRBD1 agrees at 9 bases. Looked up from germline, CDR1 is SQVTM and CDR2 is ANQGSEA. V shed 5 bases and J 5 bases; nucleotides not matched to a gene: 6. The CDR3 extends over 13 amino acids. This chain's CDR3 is CSVSPGTGETQYF. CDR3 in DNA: TGCAGCGTTTCCCCCGGGACAGGGGAGACCCAGTACTTC.

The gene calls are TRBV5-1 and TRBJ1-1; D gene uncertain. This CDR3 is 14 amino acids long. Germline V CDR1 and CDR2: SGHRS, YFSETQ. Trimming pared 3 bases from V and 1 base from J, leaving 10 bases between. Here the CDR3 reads CASSSPEPNTEAFF. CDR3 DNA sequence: TGCGCCAGCAGCTCCCCGGAGCCGAACACTGAAGCTTTCTTT.

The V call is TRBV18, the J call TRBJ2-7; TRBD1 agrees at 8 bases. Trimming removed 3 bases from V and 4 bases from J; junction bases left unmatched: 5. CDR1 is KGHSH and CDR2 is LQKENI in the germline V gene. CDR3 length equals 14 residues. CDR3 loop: CASSPAGGTYEQYF. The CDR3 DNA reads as TGTGCCAGCTCACCGGCAGGGGGCACTTACGAGCAGTACTTC.

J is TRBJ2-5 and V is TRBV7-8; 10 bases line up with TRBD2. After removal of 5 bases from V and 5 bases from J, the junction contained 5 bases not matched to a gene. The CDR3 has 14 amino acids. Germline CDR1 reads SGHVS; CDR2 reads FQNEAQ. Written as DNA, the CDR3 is TGTGCCAGCAGCGTCGGGACTAGCGTGGAGACCCAGTACTTC. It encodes CASSVGTSVETQYF.

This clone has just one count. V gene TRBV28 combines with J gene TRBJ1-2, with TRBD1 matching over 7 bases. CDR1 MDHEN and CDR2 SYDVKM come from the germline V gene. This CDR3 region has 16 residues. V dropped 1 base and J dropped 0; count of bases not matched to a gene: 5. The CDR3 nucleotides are TGTGCCAGCAGTTTATCCCTTGGGACAGCTAACTATGGCTACACCTTC. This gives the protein CASSLSLGTANYGYTF.

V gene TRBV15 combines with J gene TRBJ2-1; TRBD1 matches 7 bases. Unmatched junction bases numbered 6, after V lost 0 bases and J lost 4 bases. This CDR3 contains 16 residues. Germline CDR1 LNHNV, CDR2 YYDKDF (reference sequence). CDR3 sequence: CATSRDRGTEYNEQFF. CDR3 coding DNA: TGTGCCACCAGCAGAGATAGAGGGACAGAATACAATGAGCAGTTCTTC. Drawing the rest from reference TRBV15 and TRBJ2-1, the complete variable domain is DAMVIQNPRYQVTQFGKPVTLSCSQTLNHNVMYWYQQKSSQAPKLLFHYYDKDFNNEADTPDNFQSRRPNTSFCFLDIRSPGLGDTAMYLCATSRDRGTEYNEQFFGPGTRLTVL.

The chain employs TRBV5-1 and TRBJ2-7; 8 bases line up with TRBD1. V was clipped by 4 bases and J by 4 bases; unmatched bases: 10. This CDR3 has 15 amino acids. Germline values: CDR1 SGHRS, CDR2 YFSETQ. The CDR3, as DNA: TGCGCCAGCAGCCCAGCACAGGGGGGAACTTACGAGCAGTACTTC. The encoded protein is CASSPAQGGTYEQYF.

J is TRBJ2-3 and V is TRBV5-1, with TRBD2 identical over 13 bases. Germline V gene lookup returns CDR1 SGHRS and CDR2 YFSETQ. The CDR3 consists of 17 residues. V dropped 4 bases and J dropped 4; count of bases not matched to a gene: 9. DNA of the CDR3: TGCGCCAGCAGCCCCGGGACTAGCGGGATTGGGTCAGATACGCAGTATTTT. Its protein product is CASSPGTSGIGSDTQYF.

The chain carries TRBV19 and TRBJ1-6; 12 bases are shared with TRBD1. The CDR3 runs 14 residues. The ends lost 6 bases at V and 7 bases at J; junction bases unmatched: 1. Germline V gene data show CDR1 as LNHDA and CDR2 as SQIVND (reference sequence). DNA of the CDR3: TGTGCCAGTAGGGGACAGGGGGCAAATTCACCCCTCCACTTT. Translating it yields CASRGQGANSPLHF.

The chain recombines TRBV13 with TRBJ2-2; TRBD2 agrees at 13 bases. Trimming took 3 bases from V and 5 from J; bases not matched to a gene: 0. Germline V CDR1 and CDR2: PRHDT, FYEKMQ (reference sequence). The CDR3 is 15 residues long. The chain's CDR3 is CASSLTSGGTGELFF. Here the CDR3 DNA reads TGTGCCAGCAGCTTGACTAGCGGGGGGACCGGGGAGCTGTTTTTT. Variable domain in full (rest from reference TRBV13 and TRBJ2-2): AAGVIQSPRHLIKEKRETATLKCYPIPRHDTVYWYQQGPGQDPQFLISFYEKMQSDKGSIPDRFSAQQFSDYHSELNMSSLELGDSALYFCASSLTSGGTGELFFGEGSRLTVL.

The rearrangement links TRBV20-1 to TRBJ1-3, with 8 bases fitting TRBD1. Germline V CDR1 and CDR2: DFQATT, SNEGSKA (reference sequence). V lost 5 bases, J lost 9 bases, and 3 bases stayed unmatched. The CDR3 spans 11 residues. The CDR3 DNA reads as TGCAGTGCTGGGACAGGACTCACCATATATTTT. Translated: CSAGTGLTIYF.

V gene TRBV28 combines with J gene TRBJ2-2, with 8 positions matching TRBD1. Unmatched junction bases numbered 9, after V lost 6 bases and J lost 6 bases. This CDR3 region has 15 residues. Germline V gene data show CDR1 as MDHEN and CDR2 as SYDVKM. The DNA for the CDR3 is TGTGCCAGCAGGGAAACAGGGGGTCGGGCCGGGGAGCTGTTTTTT. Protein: CASRETGGRAGELFF.

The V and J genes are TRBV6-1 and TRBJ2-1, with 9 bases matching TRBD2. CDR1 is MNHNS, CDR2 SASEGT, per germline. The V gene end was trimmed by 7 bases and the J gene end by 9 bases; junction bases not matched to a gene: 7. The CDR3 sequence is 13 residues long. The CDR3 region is CASNAGGMGEQFF. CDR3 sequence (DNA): TGTGCCAGCAATGCGGGGGGGATGGGTGAGCAGTTCTTC.

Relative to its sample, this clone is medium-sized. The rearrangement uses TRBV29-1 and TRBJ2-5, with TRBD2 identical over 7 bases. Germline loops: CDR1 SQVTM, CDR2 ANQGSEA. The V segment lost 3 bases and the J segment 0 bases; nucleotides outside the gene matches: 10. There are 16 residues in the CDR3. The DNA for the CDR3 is TGCAGCGTTGAGGGGCTAGCGGTCGGGTACCAAGAGACCCAGTACTTC. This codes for CSVEGLAVGYQETQYF.

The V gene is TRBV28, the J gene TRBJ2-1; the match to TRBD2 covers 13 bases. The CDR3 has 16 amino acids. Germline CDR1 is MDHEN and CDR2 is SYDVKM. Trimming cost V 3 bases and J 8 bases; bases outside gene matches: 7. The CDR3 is CASSFASGLAGYEQFF. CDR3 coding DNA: TGTGCCAGCAGTTTTGCTTCGGGACTAGCGGGATATGAGCAGTTCTTC.

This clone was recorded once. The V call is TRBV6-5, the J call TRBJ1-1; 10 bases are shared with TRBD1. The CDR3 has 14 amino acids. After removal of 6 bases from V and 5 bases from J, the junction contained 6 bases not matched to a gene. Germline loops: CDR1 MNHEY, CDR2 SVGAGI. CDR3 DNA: TGTGCCAGCAGGGCCGGGACAGGGGTTACTGAAGCTTTCTTT. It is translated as CASRAGTGVTEAFF.

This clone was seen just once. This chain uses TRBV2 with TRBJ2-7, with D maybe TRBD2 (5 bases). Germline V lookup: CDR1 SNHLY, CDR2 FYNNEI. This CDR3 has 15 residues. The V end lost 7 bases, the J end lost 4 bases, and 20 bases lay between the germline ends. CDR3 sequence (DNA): TGTGCCAGCAATGGAAATGTGACTACTCCTTACGAGCAGTACTTC. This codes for CASNGNVTTPYEQYF.

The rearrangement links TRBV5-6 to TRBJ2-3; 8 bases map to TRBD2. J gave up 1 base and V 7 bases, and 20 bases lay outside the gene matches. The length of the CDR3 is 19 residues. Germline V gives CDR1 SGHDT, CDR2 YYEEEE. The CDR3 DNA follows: TGTGCCAGCCGGGGATTATCGGCGGGGGGCAGCTTGCGCACAGATACGCAGTATTTT. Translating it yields CASRGLSAGGSLRTDTQYF. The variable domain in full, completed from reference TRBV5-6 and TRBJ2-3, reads DAGVTQSPTHLIKTRGQQVTLRCSPKSGHDTVSWYQQALGQGPQFIFQYYEEEERQRGNFPDRFSGHQFPNYSSELNVNALLLGDSALYLCASRGLSAGGSLRTDTQYFGPGTRLTVL.

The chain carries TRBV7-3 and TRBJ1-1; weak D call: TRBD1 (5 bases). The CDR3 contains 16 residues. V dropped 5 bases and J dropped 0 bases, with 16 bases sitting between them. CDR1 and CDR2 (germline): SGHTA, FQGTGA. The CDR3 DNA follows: TGTGCCAGCAGCCCCACGGGGGGGGTCATGAACACTGAAGCTTTCTTT. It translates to CASSPTGGVMNTEAFF. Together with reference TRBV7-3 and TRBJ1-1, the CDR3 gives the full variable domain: GAGVSQTPSNKVTEKGKYVELRCDPISGHTALYWYRQSLGQGPEFLIYFQGTGAADDSGLPNDRFFAVRPEGSVSTLKIQRTERGDSAVYLCASSPTGGVMNTEAFFGQGTRLTVV.

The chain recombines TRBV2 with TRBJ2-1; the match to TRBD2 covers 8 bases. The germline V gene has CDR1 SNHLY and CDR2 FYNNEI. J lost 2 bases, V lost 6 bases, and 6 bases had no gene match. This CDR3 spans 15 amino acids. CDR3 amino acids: CASSQRESPYNEQFF. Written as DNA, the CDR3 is TGTGCCAGCAGCCAGCGGGAGTCTCCCTACAATGAGCAGTTCTTC.